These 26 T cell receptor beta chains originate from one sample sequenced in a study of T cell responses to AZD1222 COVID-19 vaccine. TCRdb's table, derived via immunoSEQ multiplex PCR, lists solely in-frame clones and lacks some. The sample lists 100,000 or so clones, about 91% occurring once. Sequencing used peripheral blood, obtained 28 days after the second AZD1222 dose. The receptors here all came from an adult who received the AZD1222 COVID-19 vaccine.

This CDR3 is CAWSVAGLNTGELFF. The CDR3 DNA follows: TGTGCCTGGAGTGTAGCGGGACTGAACACCGGGGAGCTGTTTTTT. The V call is TRBV30, the J call TRBJ2-2, with TRBD2 identical over 7 bases. CDR1 is GTSNPN, CDR2 SVGIG, per germline (reference sequence). CDR3 size: 15 residues. V trimming: 0 bases; J trimming: 1 base; junction bases outside the gene matches: 2.

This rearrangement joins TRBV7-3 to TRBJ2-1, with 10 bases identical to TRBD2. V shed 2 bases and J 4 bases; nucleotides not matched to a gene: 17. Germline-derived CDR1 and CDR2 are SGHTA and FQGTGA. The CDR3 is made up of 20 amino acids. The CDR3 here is CASSLLSSGRGYTTYNEQFF. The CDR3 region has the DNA TGTGCCAGCAGCTTACTTTCTAGCGGGAGAGGGTACACGACTTACAATGAGCAGTTCTTC.

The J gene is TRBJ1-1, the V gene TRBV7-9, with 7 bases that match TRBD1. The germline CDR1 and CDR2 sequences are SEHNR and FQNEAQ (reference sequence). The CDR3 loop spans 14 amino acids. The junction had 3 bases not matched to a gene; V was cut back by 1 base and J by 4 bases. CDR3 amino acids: CASSLETGITEAFF. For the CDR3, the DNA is TGTGCCAGCAGCTTAGAGACAGGGATCACTGAAGCTTTCTTT.

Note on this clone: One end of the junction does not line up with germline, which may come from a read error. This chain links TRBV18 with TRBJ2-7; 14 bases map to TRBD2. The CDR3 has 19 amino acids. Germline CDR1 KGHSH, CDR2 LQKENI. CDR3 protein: CASAPQGGLAGEGAYEQYF. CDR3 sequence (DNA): TGTGCCAGCGCACCACAGGGGGGACTAGCGGGAGAGGGGGCCTACGAGCAGTACTTC.

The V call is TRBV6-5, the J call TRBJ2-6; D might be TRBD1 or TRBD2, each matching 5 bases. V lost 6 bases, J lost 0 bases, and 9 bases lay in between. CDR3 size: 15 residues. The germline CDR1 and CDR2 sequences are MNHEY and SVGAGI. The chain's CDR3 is CASRPGGSGANVLTF. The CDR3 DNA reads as TGTGCCAGCAGACCTGGGGGCTCTGGGGCCAACGTCCTGACTTTC.

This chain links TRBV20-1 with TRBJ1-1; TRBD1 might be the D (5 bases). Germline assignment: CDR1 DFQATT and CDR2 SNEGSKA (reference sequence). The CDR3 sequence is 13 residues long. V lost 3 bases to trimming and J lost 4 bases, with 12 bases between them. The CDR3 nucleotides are TGCAGTGCTAGTTTGGGAGGGGTCACTGAAGCTTTCTTT. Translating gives CSASLGGVTEAFF.

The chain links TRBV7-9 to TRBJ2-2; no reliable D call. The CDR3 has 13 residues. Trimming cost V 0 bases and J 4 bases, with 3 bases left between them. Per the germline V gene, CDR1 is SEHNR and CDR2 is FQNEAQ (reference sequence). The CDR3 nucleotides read TGTGCCAGCAGCTTAGCGGGCACCGGGGAGCTGTTTTTT. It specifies CASSLAGTGELFF.

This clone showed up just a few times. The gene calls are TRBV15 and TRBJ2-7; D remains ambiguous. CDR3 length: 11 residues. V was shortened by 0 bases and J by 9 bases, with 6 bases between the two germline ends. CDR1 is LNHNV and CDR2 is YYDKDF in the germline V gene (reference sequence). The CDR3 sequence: CATSRDSWQYF. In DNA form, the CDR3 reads TGTGCCACCAGCAGAGATAGCTGGCAGTACTTC.

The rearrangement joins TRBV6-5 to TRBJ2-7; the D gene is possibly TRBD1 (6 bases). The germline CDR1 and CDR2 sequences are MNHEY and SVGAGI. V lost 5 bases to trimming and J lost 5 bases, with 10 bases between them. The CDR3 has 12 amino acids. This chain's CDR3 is CASSLNRDEQYF. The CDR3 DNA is TGTGCCAGCAGTCTCAACAGGGACGAGCAGTACTTC.

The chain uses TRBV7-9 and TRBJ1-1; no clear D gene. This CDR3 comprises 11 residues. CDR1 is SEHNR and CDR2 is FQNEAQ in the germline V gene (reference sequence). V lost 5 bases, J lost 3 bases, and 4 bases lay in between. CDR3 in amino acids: CASSPYTEAFF. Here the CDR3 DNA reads TGTGCCAGCAGCCCCTACACTGAAGCTTTCTTT.

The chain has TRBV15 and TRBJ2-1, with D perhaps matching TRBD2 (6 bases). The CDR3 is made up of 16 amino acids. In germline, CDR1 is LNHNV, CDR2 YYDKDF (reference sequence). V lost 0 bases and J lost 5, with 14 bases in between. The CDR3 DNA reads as TGTGCCACCAGCAGAGACGAGGTACTAGCAAACAATGAGCAGTTCTTC. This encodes CATSRDEVLANNEQFF.

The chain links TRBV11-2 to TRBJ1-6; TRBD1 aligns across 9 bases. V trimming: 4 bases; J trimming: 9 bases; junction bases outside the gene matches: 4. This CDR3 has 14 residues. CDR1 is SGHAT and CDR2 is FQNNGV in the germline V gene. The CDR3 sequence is CASSSTGGTSPLHF. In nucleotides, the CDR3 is TGTGCCAGCAGCTCCACAGGGGGCACTTCACCCCTCCACTTT.

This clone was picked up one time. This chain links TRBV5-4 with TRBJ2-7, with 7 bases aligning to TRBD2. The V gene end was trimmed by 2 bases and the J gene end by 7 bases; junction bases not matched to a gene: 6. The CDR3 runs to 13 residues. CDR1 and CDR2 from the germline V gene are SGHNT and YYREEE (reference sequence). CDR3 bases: TGTGCCAGCAGCTTTGAAGTGGGAGGGGAGCAGTACTTC. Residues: CASSFEVGGEQYF.

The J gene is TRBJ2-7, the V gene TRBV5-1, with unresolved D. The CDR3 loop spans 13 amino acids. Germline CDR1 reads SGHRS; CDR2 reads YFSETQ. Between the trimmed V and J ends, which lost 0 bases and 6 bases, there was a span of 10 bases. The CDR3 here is CASSLGQSGEQYF. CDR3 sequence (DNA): TGCGCCAGCAGCTTGGGGCAGAGTGGCGAGCAGTACTTC.

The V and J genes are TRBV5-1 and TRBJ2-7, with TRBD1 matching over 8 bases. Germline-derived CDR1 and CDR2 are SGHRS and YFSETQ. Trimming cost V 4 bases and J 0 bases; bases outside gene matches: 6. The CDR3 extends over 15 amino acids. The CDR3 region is CASSGQQGGSYEQYF. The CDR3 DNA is TGCGCCAGCAGCGGACAACAGGGGGGCTCCTACGAGCAGTACTTC.

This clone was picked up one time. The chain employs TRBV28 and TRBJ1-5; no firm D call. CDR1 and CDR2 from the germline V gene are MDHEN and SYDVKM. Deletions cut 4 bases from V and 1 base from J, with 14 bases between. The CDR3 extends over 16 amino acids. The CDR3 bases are TGTGCCAGCAGTTCGCTTGAGGTCGGGAGCAATCAGCCCCAGCATTTT. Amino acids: CASSSLEVGSNQPQHF.

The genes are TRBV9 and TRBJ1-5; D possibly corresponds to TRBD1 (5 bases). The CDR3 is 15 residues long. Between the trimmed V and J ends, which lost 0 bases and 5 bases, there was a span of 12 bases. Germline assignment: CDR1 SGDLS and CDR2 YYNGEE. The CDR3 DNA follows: TGTGCCAGCAGCGTAGCGGGGCAGGCGGATCAGCCCCAGCATTTT. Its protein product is CASSVAGQADQPQHF. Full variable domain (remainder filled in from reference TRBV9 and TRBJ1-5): DSGVTQTPKHLITATGQRVTLRCSPRSGDLSVYWYQQSLDQGLQFLIQYYNGEERAKGNILERFSAQQFPDLHSELNLSSLELGDSALYFCASSVAGQADQPQHFGDGTRLSIL.

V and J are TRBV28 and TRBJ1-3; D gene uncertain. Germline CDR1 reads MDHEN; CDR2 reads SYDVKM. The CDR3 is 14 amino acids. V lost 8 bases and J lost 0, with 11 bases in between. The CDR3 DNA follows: TGTGCCAGCGGCAGGACGAGCTCTGGAAACACCATATATTTT. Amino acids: CASGRTSSGNTIYF.

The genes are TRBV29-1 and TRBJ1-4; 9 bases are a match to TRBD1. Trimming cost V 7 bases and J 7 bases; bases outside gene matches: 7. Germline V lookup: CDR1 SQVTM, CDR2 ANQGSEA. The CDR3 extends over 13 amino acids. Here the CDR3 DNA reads TGCAGCGCCAGGGGGGGACAGGGTGAAAAACTGTTTTTT. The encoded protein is CSARGGQGEKLFF. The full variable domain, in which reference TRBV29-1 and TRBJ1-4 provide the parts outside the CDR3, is SAVISQKPSRDICQRGTSLTIQCQVDSQVTMMFWYRQQPGQSLTLIATANQGSEATYESGFVIDKFPISRPNLTFSTLTVSNMSPEDSSIYLCSARGGQGEKLFFGSGTQLSVL.

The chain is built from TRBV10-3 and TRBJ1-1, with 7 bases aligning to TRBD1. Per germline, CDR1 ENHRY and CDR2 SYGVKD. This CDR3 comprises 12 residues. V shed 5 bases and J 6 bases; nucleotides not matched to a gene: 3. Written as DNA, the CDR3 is TGTGCCATCAGTTCCCAGGGGGCTGAAGCTTTCTTT. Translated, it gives CAISSQGAEAFF.

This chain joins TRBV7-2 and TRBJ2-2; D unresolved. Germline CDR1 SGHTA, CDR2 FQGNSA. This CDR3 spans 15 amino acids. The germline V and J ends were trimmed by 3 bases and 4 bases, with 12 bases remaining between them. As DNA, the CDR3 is TGTGCCAGCAGCTTCGATGGGGTTATCACCGGGGAGCTGTTTTTT. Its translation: CASSFDGVITGELFF.

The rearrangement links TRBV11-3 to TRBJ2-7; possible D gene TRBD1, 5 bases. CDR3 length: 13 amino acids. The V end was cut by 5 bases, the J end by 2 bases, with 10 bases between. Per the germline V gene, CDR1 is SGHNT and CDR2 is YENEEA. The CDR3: CASSGDSPYEQYF. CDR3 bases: TGTGCCAGCAGCGGTGACAGCCCCTACGAGCAGTACTTC.

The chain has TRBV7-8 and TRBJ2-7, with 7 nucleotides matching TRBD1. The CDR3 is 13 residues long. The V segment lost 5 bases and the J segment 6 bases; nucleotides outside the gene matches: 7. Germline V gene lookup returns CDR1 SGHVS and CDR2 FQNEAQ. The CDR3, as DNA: TGTGCCAGCAGCCTGAACAGGGGTGGCGAGCAGTACTTC. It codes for CASSLNRGGEQYF. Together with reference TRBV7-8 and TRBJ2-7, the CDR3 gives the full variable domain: GAGVSQSPRYKVAKRGQDVALRCDPISGHVSLFWYQQALGQGPEFLTYFQNEAQLDKSGLPSDRFFAERPEGSVSTLKIQRTQQEDSAVYLCASSLNRGGEQYFGPGTRLTVT.

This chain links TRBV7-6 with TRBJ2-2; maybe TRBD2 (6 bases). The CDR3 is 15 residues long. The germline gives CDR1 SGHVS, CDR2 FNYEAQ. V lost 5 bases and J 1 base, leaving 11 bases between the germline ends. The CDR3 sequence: CASSIPGVNTGELFF. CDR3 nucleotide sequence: TGTGCCAGCAGCATTCCGGGGGTGAACACCGGGGAGCTGTTTTTT.

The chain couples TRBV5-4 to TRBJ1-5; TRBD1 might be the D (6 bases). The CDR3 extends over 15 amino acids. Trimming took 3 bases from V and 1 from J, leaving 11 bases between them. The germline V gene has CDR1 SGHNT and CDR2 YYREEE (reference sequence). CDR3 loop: CASSYGGGSNQPQHF. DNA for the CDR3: TGTGCCAGCAGCTACGGGGGGGGCAGCAATCAGCCCCAGCATTTT.

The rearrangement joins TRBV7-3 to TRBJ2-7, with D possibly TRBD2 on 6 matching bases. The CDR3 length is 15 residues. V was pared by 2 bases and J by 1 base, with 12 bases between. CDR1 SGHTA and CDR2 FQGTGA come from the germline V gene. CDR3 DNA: TGTGCCAGCAGCTTAGGAGGGGTCCAGTCCTACGAGCAGTACTTC. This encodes CASSLGGVQSYEQYF.